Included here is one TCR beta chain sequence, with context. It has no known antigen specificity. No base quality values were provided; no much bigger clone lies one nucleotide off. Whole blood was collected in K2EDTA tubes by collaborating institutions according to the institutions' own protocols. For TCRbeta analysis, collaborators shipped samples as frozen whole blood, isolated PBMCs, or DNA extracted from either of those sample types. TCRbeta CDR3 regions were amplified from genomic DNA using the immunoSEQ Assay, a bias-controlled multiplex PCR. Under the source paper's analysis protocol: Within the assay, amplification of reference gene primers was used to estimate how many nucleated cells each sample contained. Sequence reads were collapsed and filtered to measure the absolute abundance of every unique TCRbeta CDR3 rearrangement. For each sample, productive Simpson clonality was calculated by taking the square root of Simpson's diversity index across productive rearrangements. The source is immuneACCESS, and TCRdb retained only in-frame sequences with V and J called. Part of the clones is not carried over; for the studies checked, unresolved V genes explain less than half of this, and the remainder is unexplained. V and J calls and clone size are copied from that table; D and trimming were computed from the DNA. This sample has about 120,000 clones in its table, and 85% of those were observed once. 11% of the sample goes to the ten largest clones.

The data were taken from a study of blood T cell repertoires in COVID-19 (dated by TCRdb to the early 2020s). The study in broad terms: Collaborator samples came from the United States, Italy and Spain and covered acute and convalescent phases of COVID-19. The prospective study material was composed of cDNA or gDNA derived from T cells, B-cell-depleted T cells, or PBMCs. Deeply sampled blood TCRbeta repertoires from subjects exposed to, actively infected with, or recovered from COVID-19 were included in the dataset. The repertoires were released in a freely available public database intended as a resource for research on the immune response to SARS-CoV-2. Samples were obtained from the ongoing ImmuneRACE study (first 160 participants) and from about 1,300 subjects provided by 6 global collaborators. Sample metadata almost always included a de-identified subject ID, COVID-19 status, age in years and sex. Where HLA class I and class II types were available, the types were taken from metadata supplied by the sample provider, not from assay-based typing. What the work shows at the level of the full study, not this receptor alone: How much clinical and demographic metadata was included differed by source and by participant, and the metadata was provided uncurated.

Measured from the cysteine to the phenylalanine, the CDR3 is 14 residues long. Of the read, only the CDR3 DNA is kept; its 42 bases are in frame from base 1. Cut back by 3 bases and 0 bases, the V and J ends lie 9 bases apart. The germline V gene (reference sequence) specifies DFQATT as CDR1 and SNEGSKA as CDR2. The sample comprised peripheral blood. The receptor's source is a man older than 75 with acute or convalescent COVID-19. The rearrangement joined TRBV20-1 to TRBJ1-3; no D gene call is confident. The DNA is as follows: TGCAGTGCTAGTCGAGGGTCCTCTGGAAACACCATATATTTT. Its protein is CSASRGSSGNTIYF.